The 25 T cell receptor beta chains reported below all come from one sample, sequenced in a study of cytomegalovirus exposure and HLA in healthy donors (TCRdb year 2017). To prepare the library, the immunoSEQ multiplex PCR assay was applied. The multiplex PCR relied on a mix of 60 forward primers for TCR Vbeta segments and 13 reverse primers for TCR Jbeta segments. TCRdb took over this immuneACCESS table, retaining in-frame rearrangements with V and J assigned. Such tables are incomplete; in checked studies, under half of the missing clones stem from an unresolved V gene, and the remainder is unexplained. This sample is represented by about 300,000 clones; just over 85% of them were singletons. Jointly, the top ten make up around 3.7% of the sample. The sample was PBMCs. The source of these receptors is a man in his forties in good health and CMV-seropositive.

The chain links TRBV7-2 to TRBJ1-5; 8 bases fit TRBD1. V was clipped by 4 bases and J by 4 bases; unmatched bases: 6. The CDR3 runs 15 residues. CDR1 is SGHTA and CDR2 is FQGNSA in the germline V gene. The CDR3 loop reads CASSSTGTGNQPQHF. CDR3 sequence (DNA): TGTGCCAGCAGCTCAACCGGGACAGGAAATCAGCCCCAGCATTTT.

The CDR3 spells CASSIRDTYNEQFF. DNA for the CDR3: TGTGCCAGTAGTATAAGGGACACGTACAATGAGCAGTTCTTC. V and J are TRBV19 and TRBJ2-1; D might be TRBD1 (6 bases). V lost 2 bases to trimming and J lost 4 bases, with 9 bases between them. Germline assignment: CDR1 LNHDA and CDR2 SQIVND (reference sequence). This CDR3 region has 14 residues.

The J gene is TRBJ2-7, the V gene TRBV7-2; 8 positions agree with TRBD2. The CDR3 contains 13 residues. The V and J ends lost 5 bases and 3 bases, in that order; junction bases with no gene match: 3. Germline V gene lookup returns CDR1 SGHTA and CDR2 FQGNSA. CDR3 loop: CASSVGTSYEQYF. Here the CDR3 DNA reads TGTGCCAGCAGCGTCGGGACTAGCTACGAGCAGTACTTC. The full variable domain, its missing parts supplied by reference TRBV7-2 and TRBJ2-7, is GAGVSQSPSNKVTEKGKDVELRCDPISGHTALYWYRQSLGQGLEFLIYFQGNSAPDKSGLPSDRFSAERTGGSVSTLTIQRTQQEDSAVYLCASSVGTSYEQYFGPGTRLTVT.

V is TRBV11-3 and J is TRBJ1-1; a possible D gene is TRBD1 (6 bases). V shed 5 bases and J shed 1 base, with 14 bases lying between them. The CDR3 has 15 residues. CDR1 and CDR2 from the germline V gene are SGHNT and YENEEA. CDR3 DNA: TGTGCCAGCAGCCGGGGGGGGGCGGAGAACACTGAAGCTTTCTTT. Its protein is CASSRGGAENTEAFF.

The chain links TRBV2 to TRBJ1-2; weak D call: TRBD1 (5 bases). Germline V gives CDR1 SNHLY, CDR2 FYNNEI. The CDR3 loop spans 16 amino acids. Trimming took 1 base from V and 4 from J, leaving 16 bases between them. The CDR3 sequence: CASSEGRGRIGYGYTF. As DNA, the CDR3 is TGTGCCAGCAGTGAAGGTAGGGGAAGGATAGGCTATGGCTACACCTTC.

The chain employs TRBV29-1 and TRBJ2-1; TRBD2 matches 10 bases. The J segment lost 0 bases and the V segment lost 5 bases, leaving 10 bases of the junction unmatched. Germline CDR1 and CDR2: SQVTM and ANQGSEA. This CDR3 contains 17 residues. This CDR3 is CSVPGGSGRTSYNEQFF. The CDR3 DNA follows: TGCAGCGTTCCAGGGGGTAGCGGGAGGACCTCCTACAATGAGCAGTTCTTC.

CDR3 region: CASSQDRLGGYTF. For the CDR3, the DNA is TGCGCCAGCAGCCAAGATCGGCTAGGTGGCTACACCTTC. V and J are TRBV4-3 and TRBJ1-2; no firm D call. The CDR3 is 13 residues long. V lost 0 bases to trimming and J lost 7 bases, with 9 bases between them. Germline CDR1 reads LGHNA; CDR2 reads YSLEER.

V and J are TRBV5-1 and TRBJ2-1; 13 bases map to TRBD2. J was trimmed by 1 base and V by 2 bases; bases with no gene match: 3. The CDR3 is 17 amino acids. Germline assignment: CDR1 SGHRS and CDR2 YFSETQ. Here the CDR3 reads CASSLLAGGPSYNEQFF. Here the CDR3 DNA reads TGCGCCAGCAGCTTACTAGCGGGAGGGCCGTCCTACAATGAGCAGTTCTTC.

The rearrangement links TRBV27 to TRBJ2-1; 10 bases line up with TRBD1. V was clipped by 10 bases and J by 4 bases; unmatched bases: 10. Germline V gene sequence: CDR1 MNHEY, CDR2 SMNVEV (reference sequence). The CDR3 covers 15 residues. The chain's CDR3 is CATRARDRGYNEQFF. In DNA, the CDR3 is TGTGCCACCAGGGCCCGGGACAGGGGATACAATGAGCAGTTCTTC.

The chain combines TRBV7-3 with TRBJ2-3, with 9 bases matching TRBD2. This CDR3 comprises 15 residues. The trim removed 5 bases at V and 6 bases at J, leaving 9 bases unmatched. Germline CDR1 SGHTA, CDR2 FQGTGA. CDR3 amino acids: CASSPSGSGRDTQYF. For the CDR3, the DNA is TGTGCCAGCAGCCCTTCCGGGAGCGGGAGGGATACGCAGTATTTT.

This chain connects TRBV23-1 to TRBJ2-2, with D perhaps matching TRBD2 (5 bases). TRBV23-1 is treated as an ORF (open reading frame) with a function not yet certain. This CDR3 contains 15 residues. V lost 11 bases and J 7 bases, leaving 23 bases between the germline ends. Here the CDR3 reads CAPGRVAPTGGELFF. Written as DNA, the CDR3 is TGCGCCCCGGGTCGAGTAGCGCCCACCGGCGGGGAGCTGTTTTTT.

For the CDR3, the DNA is TGTGCCAGCAGTTACTCAAATCCCGTCTATAATTCACCCCTCCACTTT. Encoded protein: CASSYSNPVYNSPLHF. V gene TRBV6-6 combines with J gene TRBJ1-6, with D hard to call. V was cut by 0 bases and J by 3 bases, with 9 bases left in between. CDR1 is MNHNY, CDR2 SVGAGI, per germline (reference sequence). The length of the CDR3 is 16 residues.

A few counts support this clone. The chain recombines TRBV6-5 with TRBJ1-1; D remains ambiguous. Trimming left V 7 bases short and J 0 bases short, with 15 bases between. CDR1 is MNHEY and CDR2 is SVGAGI in the germline V gene. There are 15 residues in the CDR3. This CDR3 reads CASTSRGNLNTEAFF. The CDR3 DNA follows: TGTGCCAGCACCTCACGCGGGAATCTGAACACTGAAGCTTTCTTT.

This clone showed up just once. V and J are TRBV27 and TRBJ2-1; 10 bases line up with TRBD2. The germline gives CDR1 MNHEY, CDR2 SMNVEV (reference sequence). V dropped 3 bases and J dropped 8; count of bases not matched to a gene: 7. The CDR3 spans 15 residues. The CDR3 DNA reads as TGTGCCAGCAGTTTCACTAGCGGGAAGTTAGATGAGCAGTTCTTC. Its protein product is CASSFTSGKLDEQFF.

The rearrangement joins TRBV5-1 to TRBJ2-2, with D unclear. Trimming stripped 0 bases from V and 6 bases from J, with 9 bases between. The CDR3 is 14 amino acids. In germline, CDR1 is SGHRS, CDR2 YFSETQ. The CDR3 DNA follows: TGCGCCAGCAGCTTGGGCACCGGGTCCGGGGAGCTGTTTTTT. It is translated as CASSLGTGSGELFF.

The chain couples TRBV18 to TRBJ1-4, with 7 nucleotides matching TRBD1. The CDR3 length is 14 residues. Looked up from germline, CDR1 is KGHSH and CDR2 is LQKENI. V dropped 5 bases and J dropped 2; count of bases not matched to a gene: 2. The CDR3 is CASSSGGTNEKLFF. The CDR3 DNA sequence: TGTGCCAGCTCATCAGGGGGGACTAATGAAAAACTGTTTTTT.

V is TRBV19 and J is TRBJ2-3; TRBD1 might be the D (6 bases). The CDR3 consists of 12 residues. The V gene's germline CDR1 is LNHDA and CDR2 SQIVND (reference sequence). Deletions cut 2 bases from V and 6 bases from J, with 6 bases between. CDR3 nucleotide sequence: TGTGCCAGTAGTATACAGGGGGATACGCAGTATTTT. This sequence encodes CASSIQGDTQYF.

This clone was seen once. The chain uses TRBV4-1 and TRBJ2-1, with 12 bases identical to TRBD2. Germline CDR1 reads MGHRA; CDR2 reads YSYEKL. Germline trimming cut 4 bases from V and 8 bases from J; bases unmatched to any gene: 6. This CDR3 is built from 15 residues. CDR3 protein: CASSRGLAGGDEQFF. The CDR3, as DNA: TGCGCCAGCAGCCGGGGACTAGCGGGCGGGGATGAGCAGTTCTTC.

The gene calls are TRBV29-1 and TRBJ2-7, with D possibly TRBD2 on 6 matching bases. Germline assignment: CDR1 SQVTM and CDR2 ANQGSEA. V shed 0 bases and J shed 4 bases, with 13 bases lying between them. The CDR3 is 14 residues long. The CDR3 DNA is TGCAGCGTTGAAGATGACCTTGGAGGGTACGAGCAGTACTTC. It is translated as CSVEDDLGGYEQYF.

V is TRBV19 and J is TRBJ1-4; D is possibly TRBD1 (6 bases). Trimming stripped 5 bases from V and 0 bases from J, with 19 bases between. This CDR3 contains 18 residues. Germline V CDR1 and CDR2: LNHDA, SQIVND (reference sequence). CDR3 sequence reads: CASSPGHRSYTTNEKLFF. CDR3 in DNA: TGTGCCAGTAGTCCGGGACACCGGAGTTACACAACTAATGAAAAACTGTTTTTT.

CDR3 sequence reads: CASSLSTGGTQYF. CDR3 bases: TGTGCCAGCAGTTTATCGACGGGGGGGACGCAGTATTTT. The genes are TRBV27 and TRBJ2-3, with 8 nucleotides matching TRBD2. V was pared by 0 bases and J by 9 bases, with 2 bases of the junction left unmatched. The CDR3 covers 13 residues. The V gene's germline CDR1 is MNHEY and CDR2 SMNVEV (reference sequence).

The rearrangement uses TRBV19 and TRBJ2-7; D not resolved. Germline assignment: CDR1 LNHDA and CDR2 SQIVND (reference sequence). The CDR3 is made up of 13 amino acids. V was cut by 3 bases and J by 3 bases, with 9 bases left in between. This CDR3 reads CASSIAADYEQYF. Written as DNA, the CDR3 is TGTGCCAGTAGTATTGCGGCCGACTACGAGCAGTACTTC.

The chain joins TRBV28 to TRBJ2-4; a weak D match, TRBD1 (6 bases). Trimming stripped 5 bases from V and 8 bases from J, with 10 bases between. Germline assignment: CDR1 MDHEN and CDR2 SYDVKM. The CDR3 is made up of 12 amino acids. CDR3 nucleotides: TGTGCCAGCAGTATTTACAGGGACATTCAGTACTTC. Translated, it gives CASSIYRDIQYF.

The CDR3 spells CASSSNGQGVGYTF. CDR3 DNA sequence: TGTGCCAGCAGCTCCAATGGACAGGGGGTTGGCTACACCTTC. The chain has TRBV11-1 and TRBJ1-2; 10 bases are shared with TRBD1. The junction had 6 bases not matched to a gene; V was cut back by 4 bases and J by 7 bases. This CDR3 contains 14 residues. Germline V gene sequence: CDR1 SGHAT, CDR2 FQDESV (reference sequence).

V usage is TRBV11-2 and J usage is TRBJ2-7, with D unresolved. CDR3 size: 16 residues. V gave up 2 bases and J gave up 4 bases, with 18 bases separating them. The V gene's germline CDR1 is SGHAT and CDR2 FQNNGV. The CDR3 spells CASSLRVSQTGYEQYF. The CDR3 DNA sequence: TGTGCCAGCAGCTTACGTGTTAGTCAGACTGGGTACGAGCAGTACTTC.